Listed here are 32 T cell receptor beta chains from one sample, sequenced in a study of blood T cell repertoires in COVID-19. Clones were read by immunoSEQ multiplex PCR, and TCRdb kept only the in-frame ones, dropping some. The table has about 380,000 clones, 81% seen once. The sequenced material came from peripheral blood. These receptors all stem from a human donor with acute or convalescent COVID-19. The donor label of this sample is uncertain.

The rearrangement uses TRBV7-8 and TRBJ2-1; TRBD1 is a possible D gene (5 bases). The germline V gene has CDR1 SGHVS and CDR2 FQNEAQ. CDR3 size: 15 residues. The germline V and J ends were trimmed by 5 bases and 8 bases, with 19 bases remaining between them. CDR3 in DNA: TGTGCCAGCAGCCCATCCCGGCCAGGGCTCGATGAGCAGTTCTTC. Translation gives CASSPSRPGLDEQFF. Using reference TRBV7-8 and TRBJ2-1 for the parts outside the CDR3, the full variable domain is GAGVSQSPRYKVAKRGQDVALRCDPISGHVSLFWYQQALGQGPEFLTYFQNEAQLDKSGLPSDRFFAERPEGSVSTLKIQRTQQEDSAVYLCASSPSRPGLDEQFFGPGTRLTVL.

The gene calls are TRBV5-6 and TRBJ1-2; D is ambiguous. The CDR3 extends over 12 amino acids. Germline CDR1 reads SGHDT; CDR2 reads YYEEEE. V was clipped by 4 bases and J by 5 bases, with 9 bases between them. CDR3 coding DNA: TGTGCCAGCAGCCTCCTCACTTATGGCTACACCTTC. This encodes CASSLLTYGYTF. Full variable domain (remainder filled in from reference TRBV5-6 and TRBJ1-2): DAGVTQSPTHLIKTRGQQVTLRCSPKSGHDTVSWYQQALGQGPQFIFQYYEEEERQRGNFPDRFSGHQFPNYSSELNVNALLLGDSALYLCASSLLTYGYTFGSGTRLTVV.

The chain has TRBV2 and TRBJ2-1; weak D call: TRBD2 (5 bases). This CDR3 region has 15 residues. Between the trimmed V and J ends, which lost 8 bases and 0 bases, there was a span of 14 bases. Germline V gives CDR1 SNHLY, CDR2 FYNNEI. The CDR3 reads CASDGRVTSYNEQFF. The CDR3 region has the DNA TGTGCCAGCGATGGGCGGGTGACCTCCTACAATGAGCAGTTCTTC.

The chain couples TRBV4-1 to TRBJ1-3; D remains unclear. V was trimmed by 0 bases and J by 0 bases, leaving 6 bases between them. The CDR3 has 15 amino acids. The germline gives CDR1 MGHRA, CDR2 YSYEKL. CDR3 sequence: CASSQDPGSGNTIYF. CDR3 coding DNA: TGCGCCAGCAGCCAAGATCCCGGCTCTGGAAACACCATATATTTT.

The genes are TRBV30 and TRBJ2-1; TRBD1 matches 8 bases. The CDR3 is 12 residues long. Germline CDR1 GTSNPN, CDR2 SVGIG (reference sequence). J gave up 9 bases and V 5 bases, and 6 bases lay outside the gene matches. The CDR3 loop reads CAWDRGLSEQFF. The CDR3 DNA sequence: TGTGCCTGGGACAGGGGATTGAGTGAGCAGTTCTTC.

This chain uses TRBV5-8 with TRBJ1-2; 8 bases are a match to TRBD1. CDR1 and CDR2 (germline): SGHTS, YDEGEE. The J segment lost 8 bases and the V segment lost 7 bases, leaving 7 bases of the junction unmatched. This CDR3 comprises 12 residues. CDR3 region: CASYRGGDGYTF. The CDR3 DNA follows: TGTGCCAGCTACAGGGGGGGAGACGGCTACACCTTC.

V and J are TRBV6-5 and TRBJ1-2; D unclear. Germline V gene lookup returns CDR1 MNHEY and CDR2 SVGAGI. This CDR3 contains 14 residues. Trimming cost V 4 bases and J 6 bases, with 15 bases left between them. The CDR3 sequence: CASSFDLARNGYTF. The CDR3 region has the DNA TGTGCCAGCAGTTTCGACCTCGCGAGGAATGGCTACACCTTC.

In its sample, this clone was seen once. Germline is not matched at one junction end, which may reflect a read error. The rearrangement links TRBV5-1 to TRBJ2-1; D might be TRBD2 (7 bases). The CDR3 contains 16 residues. The V gene's germline CDR1 is SGHRS and CDR2 YFSETQ. Written as DNA, the CDR3 is TGCGCCACCAGCACCGGACTAGGGGGGGGAGACAATGAGCAGTTCTTC. Protein: CATSTGLGGGDNEQFF.

The CDR3 protein is CASSSDRDGEKLFF. Here the CDR3 DNA reads TGTGCCAGCAGCAGTGACAGGGATGGTGAAAAACTGTTTTTT. The chain has TRBV5-5 and TRBJ1-4, with 7 bases aligning to TRBD1. CDR1 and CDR2 from the germline V gene are SGHKS and YYEKEE (reference sequence). V was pared by 4 bases and J by 7 bases, with 7 bases of the junction left unmatched. This CDR3 has 14 amino acids.

This clone was counted once. The chain's CDR3 is CASSLTQGYTGELFF. Here the CDR3 DNA reads TGTGCCAGCAGCTTGACACAGGGATACACCGGGGAGCTGTTTTTT. V gene TRBV5-4 combines with J gene TRBJ2-2; D is possibly TRBD1 (6 bases). Trimming cost V 1 base and J 3 bases, with 10 bases left between them. Germline loops: CDR1 SGHNT, CDR2 YYREEE (reference sequence). The CDR3 loop spans 15 amino acids.

CDR3: CASSYTGFSPLHF. The CDR3 DNA reads as TGTGCCAGCAGTTACACAGGGTTCTCACCCCTCCACTTT. J is TRBJ1-6 and V is TRBV6-2 or TRBV6-3; perhaps TRBD1 as D (6 bases). Trimming took 2 bases from V and 10 from J, leaving 9 bases between them. CDR1 is MNHEY, CDR2 SVGEGT, per germline. CDR3 length: 13 residues.

The chain is built from TRBV7-8 and TRBJ1-4, with D uncertain. The CDR3 sequence is 15 residues long. V was shortened by 1 base and J by 4 bases, with 10 bases between the two germline ends. Germline values: CDR1 SGHVS, CDR2 FQNEAQ. The CDR3 region has the DNA TGTGCCAGCAGCTTAGAGGCCCAGGTTAATGAAAAACTGTTTTTT. This sequence encodes CASSLEAQVNEKLFF. Supplemented by reference TRBV7-8 and TRBJ1-4, the full variable domain reads GAGVSQSPRYKVAKRGQDVALRCDPISGHVSLFWYQQALGQGPEFLTYFQNEAQLDKSGLPSDRFFAERPEGSVSTLKIQRTQQEDSAVYLCASSLEAQVNEKLFFGSGTQLSVL.

The chain has TRBV5-5 and TRBJ1-6, with D unresolved. The CDR3 totals 16 residues. Trimming stripped 1 base from V and 1 base from J, with 9 bases between. Germline V CDR1 and CDR2: SGHKS, YYEKEE (reference sequence). CDR3 DNA sequence: TGTGCCAGCAGCTTGAATATCTTGTCCTATAATTCACCCCTCCACTTT. It codes for CASSLNILSYNSPLHF.

V usage is TRBV5-1 and J usage is TRBJ2-7; 9 bases fit TRBD1. This CDR3 region has 16 residues. V shed 2 bases and J 2 bases; nucleotides not matched to a gene: 8. CDR1 and CDR2 from the germline V gene are SGHRS and YFSETQ. The CDR3, as DNA: TGCGCCAGCAGCTTCTCCTACAGGGGGCTAACCTACGAGCAGTACTTC. Residues: CASSFSYRGLTYEQYF.

The chain is built from TRBV7-8 and TRBJ1-3; no reliable D call. This CDR3 has 14 residues. Trimming removed 6 bases from V and 0 bases from J, with 9 bases in between. Germline CDR1 SGHVS, CDR2 FQNEAQ. The CDR3 nucleotides are TGTGCCAGCAGGGCGGCCTTCTCTGGAAACACCATATATTTT. Residues: CASRAAFSGNTIYF.

This clone was recorded once. V is TRBV5-5 and J is TRBJ2-4, with a tentative D call TRBD1 (7 bases). Germline V gene sequence: CDR1 SGHKS, CDR2 YYEKEE (reference sequence). CDR3 length: 19 residues. V was shortened by 4 bases and J by 0 bases, with 23 bases between the two germline ends. The CDR3 protein is CASSPEGGGGELAKNIQYF. The CDR3 nucleotides read TGTGCCAGCAGCCCTGAAGGAGGAGGGGGCGAACTAGCCAAAAACATTCAGTACTTC.

This chain links TRBV2 with TRBJ2-4, with D hard to call. CDR1 and CDR2 from the germline V gene are SNHLY and FYNNEI. The CDR3 is 14 residues long. Trimming removed 4 bases at V and 0 bases at J, with 7 bases between. CDR3 amino acids: CASSANEAKNIQYF. In nucleotides, the CDR3 is TGTGCCAGCAGTGCTAATGAAGCCAAAAACATTCAGTACTTC.

For this clone: Distinct nucleotide sequences in the sample also encode this CDR3. V gene TRBV5-1 combines with J gene TRBJ1-1; D is undetermined. V gave up 2 bases and J gave up 1 base, with 6 bases separating them. The germline gives CDR1 SGHRS, CDR2 YFSETQ. The CDR3 extends over 13 amino acids. The CDR3: CASSFTGNTEAFF. CDR3 in DNA: TGCGCCAGCAGCTTTACCGGGAACACTGAAGCTTTCTTT.

The rearrangement links TRBV2 to TRBJ1-2; 8 nucleotides align to TRBD1. V gave up 3 bases and J gave up 8 bases; unmatched junction bases: 8. Germline CDR1 is SNHLY and CDR2 is FYNNEI. The CDR3 length is 14 residues. The CDR3 DNA sequence: TGTGCCAGCAGTGAGCAGGGGGCAATGACCGGCTACACCTTC. Its protein product is CASSEQGAMTGYTF.

V usage is TRBV27 and J usage is TRBJ1-2, with 8 bases identical to TRBD1. The germline CDR1 and CDR2 sequences are MNHEY and SMNVEV (reference sequence). The CDR3 extends over 16 amino acids. V was clipped by 3 bases and J by 7 bases; unmatched bases: 13. The CDR3 region has the DNA TGTGCCAGCAGTTTTTATCAGGGGGCCTCATGGAGTGGCTACACCTTC. Translated: CASSFYQGASWSGYTF.

V is TRBV2 and J is TRBJ1-5; no clear D. The germline V gene has CDR1 SNHLY and CDR2 FYNNEI. CDR3 length equals 16 residues. The V gene lost 7 bases and the J gene lost 4 bases, with 20 bases spanning the gap. The DNA for the CDR3 is TGTGCCAGCAAAGCGAGGGCTGAGACGATTAATCAGCCCCAGCATTTT. Its translation is CASKARAETINQPQHF. Looking up the rest from reference TRBV2 and TRBJ1-5 gives the full variable domain: EPEVTQTPSHQVTQMGQEVILRCVPISNHLYFYWYRQILGQKVEFLVSFYNNEISEKSEIFDDQFSVERPDGSNFTLKIRSTKLEDSAMYFCASKARAETINQPQHFGDGTRLSIL.

V is TRBV29-1 and J is TRBJ2-4, with TRBD2 identical over 10 bases. This CDR3 has 15 residues. Unmatched junction bases numbered 6, after V lost 1 base and J lost 6 bases. Germline assignment: CDR1 SQVTM and CDR2 ANQGSEA. The CDR3 sequence is CSVEGTSGTLNIQYF. CDR3 bases: TGCAGCGTTGAAGGAACTAGCGGGACTCTAAACATTCAGTACTTC.

This sequence joins TRBV7-2 and TRBJ2-6, with 9 bases matching TRBD2. CDR3 length: 18 amino acids. V lost 3 bases, J lost 0 bases, and 6 bases stayed unmatched. Per the germline V gene, CDR1 is SGHTA and CDR2 is FQGNSA. Here the CDR3 DNA reads TGTGCCAGCAGCTTCGTAGCGGGGGCAATCTCTGGGGCCAACGTCCTGACTTTC. Protein: CASSFVAGAISGANVLTF.

The chain uses TRBV27 and TRBJ2-7; 11 positions match TRBD1. Germline CDR1 reads MNHEY; CDR2 reads SMNVEV (reference sequence). J lost 5 bases, V lost 6 bases, and 3 bases had no gene match. There are 13 residues in the CDR3. The CDR3 protein is CASRDRGLDEQYF. As DNA, the CDR3 is TGTGCCAGCAGGGACAGGGGGCTGGACGAGCAGTACTTC.

The chain has TRBV6-6 and TRBJ2-1, with 9 nucleotides matching TRBD2. This CDR3 is 15 amino acids long. CDR1 is MNHNY and CDR2 is SVGAGI in the germline V gene (reference sequence). V lost 5 bases to trimming and J lost 2 bases; unmatched junction nucleotides: 4. CDR3 sequence reads: CASSTLAGTYNEQFF. DNA for the CDR3: TGTGCCAGCAGTACCCTAGCGGGGACCTACAATGAGCAGTTCTTC.

This clone was detected once. This chain connects TRBV5-1 to TRBJ2-3; 14 bases are a match to TRBD2. The length of the CDR3 is 16 residues. The V gene end was trimmed by 4 bases and the J gene end by 3 bases; junction bases not matched to a gene: 4. CDR1 and CDR2 from the germline V gene are SGHRS and YFSETQ. The CDR3 reads CASSDGTSGRTDTQYF. The CDR3 region has the DNA TGCGCCAGCAGCGACGGGACTAGCGGGAGAACAGATACGCAGTATTTT. Using reference TRBV5-1 and TRBJ2-3 for the parts outside the CDR3, the full variable domain is KAGVTQTPRYLIKTRGQQVTLSCSPISGHRSVSWYQQTPGQGLQFLFEYFSETQRNKGNFPGRFSGRQFSNSRSEMNVSTLELGDSALYLCASSDGTSGRTDTQYFGPGTRLTVL.

The rearrangement joins TRBV18 to TRBJ1-5, with 7 bases aligning to TRBD1. The V segment lost 1 base and the J segment 10 bases; nucleotides outside the gene matches: 4. CDR1 and CDR2 from the germline V gene are KGHSH and LQKENI. The CDR3 extends over 13 amino acids. The CDR3 coding sequence is TGTGCCAGCTCACCACTGAGGGACAGCCCCCAGCATTTT. Protein sequence: CASSPLRDSPQHF.

The rearrangement uses TRBV7-9 and TRBJ1-4; weak D call: TRBD1 (5 bases). Germline-derived CDR1 and CDR2 are SEHNR and FQNEAQ (reference sequence). Trimming removed 3 bases from V and 2 bases from J, with 22 bases in between. This CDR3 region has 19 residues. The CDR3 region has the DNA TGTGCCAGCAGCTTGACCTTAAACCGAGACAGCCGGACTAATGAAAAACTGTTTTTT. This encodes CASSLTLNRDSRTNEKLFF.

V gene TRBV4-1 combines with J gene TRBJ2-1, with D possibly being TRBD1 (5 bases). The ends were cut back, 0 bases at V and 9 bases at J, with 12 bases in the middle. The CDR3 covers 14 residues. Looked up from germline, CDR1 is MGHRA and CDR2 is YSYEKL. CDR3 residues: CASSQDWGQGEQFF. CDR3 bases: TGCGCCAGCAGCCAAGATTGGGGTCAGGGTGAGCAGTTCTTC.

This CDR3 is CASSRDLGRGTTDTQYF. The CDR3 coding sequence is TGTGCCAGCTCACGAGACTTGGGCAGGGGAACCACAGATACGCAGTATTTT. The chain carries TRBV18 and TRBJ2-3; D is possibly TRBD1 (6 bases). V was trimmed by 4 bases and J by 2 bases, leaving 19 bases between them. In germline, CDR1 is KGHSH, CDR2 LQKENI. The CDR3 length is 17 residues.

V and J are TRBV9 and TRBJ1-1; D is uncertain. Between the trimmed V and J ends, which lost 0 bases and 5 bases, there was a span of 14 bases. The CDR3 extends over 15 amino acids. In germline, CDR1 is SGDLS, CDR2 YYNGEE. The CDR3 DNA sequence: TGTGCCAGCAGCGTAGAAGGTAAGGGCGGGACTGAAGCTTTCTTT. Its protein product is CASSVEGKGGTEAFF. The full variable domain, rest sourced from reference TRBV9 and TRBJ1-1, is DSGVTQTPKHLITATGQRVTLRCSPRSGDLSVYWYQQSLDQGLQFLIQYYNGEERAKGNILERFSAQQFPDLHSELNLSSLELGDSALYFCASSVEGKGGTEAFFGQGTRLTVV.

This clone was counted at least ten times. The gene calls are TRBV3-1 (or the pseudogene TRBV3-2) and TRBJ1-4, with 10 bases fitting TRBD1. Germline V lookup: CDR1 LGHDT, CDR2 YNNKEL (reference sequence). CDR3 length equals 14 residues. The V gene end was trimmed by 6 bases and the J gene end by 6 bases; junction bases not matched to a gene: 4. CDR3 sequence reads: CASSRGQGDEKLFF. In DNA form, the CDR3 reads TGTGCCAGCAGTCGAGGACAGGGGGATGAAAAACTGTTTTTT.